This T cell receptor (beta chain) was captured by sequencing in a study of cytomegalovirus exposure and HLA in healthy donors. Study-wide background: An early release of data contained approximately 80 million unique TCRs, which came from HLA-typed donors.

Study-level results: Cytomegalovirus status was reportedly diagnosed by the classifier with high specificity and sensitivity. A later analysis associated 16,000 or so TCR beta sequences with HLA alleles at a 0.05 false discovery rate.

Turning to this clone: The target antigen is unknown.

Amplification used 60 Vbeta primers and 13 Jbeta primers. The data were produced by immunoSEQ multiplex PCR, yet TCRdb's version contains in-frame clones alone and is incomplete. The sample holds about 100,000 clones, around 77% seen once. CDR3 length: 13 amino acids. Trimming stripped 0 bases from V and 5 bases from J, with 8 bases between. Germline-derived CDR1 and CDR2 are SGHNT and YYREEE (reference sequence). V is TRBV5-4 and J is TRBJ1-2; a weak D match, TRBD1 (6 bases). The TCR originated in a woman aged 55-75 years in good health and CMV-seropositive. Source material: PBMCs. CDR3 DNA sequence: TGTGCCAGCAGCTTGGGGACAGAATATGGCTACACCTTC. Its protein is CASSLGTEYGYTF. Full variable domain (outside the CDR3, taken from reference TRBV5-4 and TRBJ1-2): ETGVTQSPTHLIKTRGQQVTLRCSSQSGHNTVSWYQQALGQGPQFIFQYYREEENGRGNFPPRFSGLQFPNYSSELNVNALELDDSALYLCASSLGTEYGYTFGSGTRLTVV.